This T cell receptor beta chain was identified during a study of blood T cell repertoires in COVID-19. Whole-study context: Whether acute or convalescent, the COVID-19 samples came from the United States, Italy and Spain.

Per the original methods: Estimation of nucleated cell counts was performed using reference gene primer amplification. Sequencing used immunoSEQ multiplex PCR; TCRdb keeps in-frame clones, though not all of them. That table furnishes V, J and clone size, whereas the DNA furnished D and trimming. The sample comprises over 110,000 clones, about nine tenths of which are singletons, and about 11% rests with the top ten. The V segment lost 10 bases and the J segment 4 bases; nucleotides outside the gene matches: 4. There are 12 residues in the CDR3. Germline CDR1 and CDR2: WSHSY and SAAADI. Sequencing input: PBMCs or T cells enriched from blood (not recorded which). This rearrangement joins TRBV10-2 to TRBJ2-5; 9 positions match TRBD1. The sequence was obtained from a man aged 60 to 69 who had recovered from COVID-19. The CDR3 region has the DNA TGCGCCACCCACAGGGGGCGAGAGACCCAGTACTTC. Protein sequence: CATHRGRETQYF.